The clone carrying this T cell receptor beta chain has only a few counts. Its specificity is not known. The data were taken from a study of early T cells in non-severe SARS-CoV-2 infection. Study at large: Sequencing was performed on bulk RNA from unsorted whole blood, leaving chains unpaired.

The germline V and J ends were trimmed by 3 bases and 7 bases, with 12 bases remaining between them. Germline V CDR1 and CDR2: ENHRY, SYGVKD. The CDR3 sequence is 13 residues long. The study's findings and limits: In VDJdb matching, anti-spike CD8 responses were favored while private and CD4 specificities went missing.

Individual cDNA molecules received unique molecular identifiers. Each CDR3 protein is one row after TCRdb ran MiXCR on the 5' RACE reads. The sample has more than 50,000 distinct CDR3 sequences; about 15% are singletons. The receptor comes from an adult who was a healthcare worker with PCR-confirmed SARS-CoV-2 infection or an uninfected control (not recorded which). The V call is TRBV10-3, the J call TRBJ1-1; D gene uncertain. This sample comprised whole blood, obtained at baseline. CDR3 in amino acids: CAISERETVEAFF. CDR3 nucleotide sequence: TGTGCCATCAGTGAAAGGGAGACCGTTGAAGCTTTCTTT.